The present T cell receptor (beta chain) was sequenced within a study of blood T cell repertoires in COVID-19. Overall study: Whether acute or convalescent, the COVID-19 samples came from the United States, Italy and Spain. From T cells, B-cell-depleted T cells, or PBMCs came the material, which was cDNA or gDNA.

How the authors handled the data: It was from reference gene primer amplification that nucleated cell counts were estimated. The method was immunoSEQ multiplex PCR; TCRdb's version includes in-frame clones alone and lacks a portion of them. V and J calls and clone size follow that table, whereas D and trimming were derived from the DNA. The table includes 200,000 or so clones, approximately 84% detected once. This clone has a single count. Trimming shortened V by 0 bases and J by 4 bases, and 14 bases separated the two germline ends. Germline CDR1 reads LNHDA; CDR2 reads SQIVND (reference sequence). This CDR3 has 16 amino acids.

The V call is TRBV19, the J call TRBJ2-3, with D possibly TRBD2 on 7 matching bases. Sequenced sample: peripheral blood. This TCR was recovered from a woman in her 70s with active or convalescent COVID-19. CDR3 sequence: CASSIEGGGYSDTQYF. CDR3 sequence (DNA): TGTGCCAGTAGTATAGAAGGGGGGGGCTATTCAGATACGCAGTATTTT.